This paragraph covers one T cell receptor beta chain sequence. Its antigen remains unknown. Trimming took off 0 bases at V and 3 bases at J, with 11 bases between the two ends. The CDR3 has 15 amino acids. Germline lookup yields CDR1 MNHEY and CDR2 SVGAGI. As for treatment: oral pan-JAK inhibitor, 5-10 mg twice daily. Sampling of alopecia areata patients yielded lesional scalp punch biopsies as well as peripheral blood. The data were obtained in a study of CD8+ T cells in alopecia areata. Whole-study context: Treatment comprised oral tofacitinib, 5 to 10 mg twice daily, in treated patients.

Whole-study results and caveats: Persistence during tofacitinib was seen for many expanded lesional clones in scalp and blood. More clonal than normal scalp was lesional scalp, particularly alopecia totalis/universalis.

After isolation, RNA underwent reverse transcription to generate cDNA as the sequencing template. This table comes from immunoSEQ multiplex PCR, and its TCRdb copy is limited to in-frame clones, with some not included. The sample records roughly 120,000 clones, roughly 50% being singletons. This receptor was taken from a human donor with alopecia areata. The V call is TRBV6-5, the J call TRBJ2-5; D is ambiguous. The material sequenced was CD8+ T cells sorted from blood, taken at week 4, from a patient treated with tofacitinib. The CDR3 nucleotides read TGTGCCAGCAGTTACTCAATCGGGCCAAAAGAGACCCAGTACTTC. It encodes CASSYSIGPKETQYF.